One and the same sample provided the 17 T cell receptor beta chains below, sequenced in a study of beta chain features in type 1 diabetes. The sequenced template was cDNA made from the entire isolated RNA. The table came from immunoSEQ multiplex PCR; TCRdb's copy has only in-frame clones and leaves some out. Here the sample spans fewer than 650,000 clones, 15% being singletons. The sequenced sample consisted of naive CD4+ T cells from blood. The receptors shown here come from a man between 18 and 29 years old in good health.

This clone was observed a handful of times. CDR3 DNA sequence: TGTGCCAGCAGCCCCCCCGGGGGCACCGGGGAGCTGTTTTTT. Encoded protein: CASSPPGGTGELFF. The chain is built from TRBV7-7 and TRBJ2-2; D is possibly TRBD2 (6 bases). The CDR3 is 14 residues long. Trimming stripped 5 bases from V and 4 bases from J, with 11 bases between. The germline CDR1 and CDR2 sequences are SSHAT and FNYEAQ (reference sequence). The full variable domain, completed using reference TRBV7-7 and TRBJ2-2, is GAGVSQSPRYKVTKRGQDVTLRCDPISSHATLYWYQQALGQGPEFLTYFNYEAQPDKSGLPSDRFSAERPEGSISTLTIQRTEQRDSAMYRCASSPPGGTGELFFGEGSRLTVL.

This clone was observed a few times. The chain is built from TRBV2 and TRBJ1-2; D gene uncertain. This CDR3 comprises 15 residues. Germline CDR1 reads SNHLY; CDR2 reads FYNNEI. V was pared by 9 bases and J by 2 bases, with 19 bases between. Here the CDR3 reads CARPLSGSPNYGYTF. The CDR3 DNA reads as TGTGCCAGGCCGCTCTCGGGGTCCCCCAACTATGGCTACACCTTC.

The rearrangement joins TRBV7-2 to TRBJ2-7; possibly TRBD2 for D (6 bases). CDR3 length: 11 residues. Trimming left V 5 bases short and J 12 bases short, with 14 bases between. Germline CDR1 is SGHTA and CDR2 is FQGNSA. The chain's CDR3 is CASSRGTAGYF. In DNA form, the CDR3 reads TGTGCCAGCAGCCGGGGGACTGCCGGGTACTTC. Full variable domain (outside the CDR3, taken from reference TRBV7-2 and TRBJ2-7): GAGVSQSPSNKVTEKGKDVELRCDPISGHTALYWYRQSLGQGLEFLIYFQGNSAPDKSGLPSDRFSAERTGGSVSTLTIQRTQQEDSAVYLCASSRGTAGYFGPGTRLTVT.

This clone was detected a few times. This sequence joins TRBV9 and TRBJ1-1; tentatively, D is TRBD1 (6 bases). The CDR3 spans 15 residues. CDR1 and CDR2 from the germline V gene are SGDLS and YYNGEE. Trimming left V 3 bases short and J 5 bases short, with 17 bases between. The CDR3: CASSDPAGVRTEAFF. The CDR3 nucleotides are TGTGCCAGCAGCGACCCAGCAGGGGTGAGGACTGAAGCTTTCTTT.

The chain recombines TRBV11-3 with TRBJ2-3; 9 bases map to TRBD2. Germline V CDR1 and CDR2: SGHNT, YENEEA. CDR3 length: 17 residues. V trimming: 1 base; J trimming: 1 base; junction bases outside the gene matches: 6. The CDR3 bases are TGTGCCAGCAGCTTAGGATTACGGACTAGCGGCACAGATACGCAGTATTTT. This sequence encodes CASSLGLRTSGTDTQYF.

The V gene is TRBV28, the J gene TRBJ2-7; TRBD1 matches 9 bases. The CDR3 covers 14 residues. V dropped 6 bases and J dropped 4; count of bases not matched to a gene: 7. Germline V gene sequence: CDR1 MDHEN, CDR2 SYDVKM. The CDR3 here is CASSLDRGGYEQYF. Here the CDR3 DNA reads TGTGCCAGCAGCCTGGACAGGGGAGGATACGAGCAGTACTTC.

This clone occurred a few times. The same CDR3 can be traced to other DNA sequences in this sample. The rearrangement uses TRBV12-5 and TRBJ2-5, with 9 bases matching TRBD1. Germline loops: CDR1 LGHNT, CDR2 FRNRAP. Trimming cost V 6 bases and J 5 bases; bases outside gene matches: 4. This CDR3 spans 13 amino acids. CDR3 loop: CASGPTGGETQYF. The CDR3 bases are TGTGCTAGTGGCCCGACAGGGGGGGAGACCCAGTACTTC.

The chain is built from TRBV12-5 and TRBJ2-1; TRBD2 matches 7 bases. CDR3 length: 19 amino acids. Germline-derived CDR1 and CDR2 are LGHNT and FRNRAP. Germline trimming cut 0 bases from V and 4 bases from J; bases unmatched to any gene: 15. CDR3 region: CASGLVQRGILGGYNEQFF. DNA for the CDR3: TGTGCTAGTGGTTTGGTCCAGCGGGGTATACTGGGGGGTTACAATGAGCAGTTCTTC.

The V gene is TRBV18, the J gene TRBJ2-3; 9 nucleotides agree with TRBD2. The V segment lost 2 bases and the J segment 0 bases; nucleotides outside the gene matches: 3. The CDR3 has 16 amino acids. Germline-derived CDR1 and CDR2 are KGHSH and LQKENI. The CDR3 protein is CASSPAAGGSTDTQYF. CDR3 DNA: TGTGCCAGCTCACCAGCTGCGGGAGGGAGCACAGATACGCAGTATTTT.

This clone was found a few times. The rearrangement links TRBV7-2 to TRBJ1-5; D is ambiguous. CDR3 length: 13 amino acids. The ends were cut back, 2 bases at V and 7 bases at J, with 9 bases in the middle. Germline V CDR1 and CDR2: SGHTA, FQGNSA. CDR3 nucleotide sequence: TGTGCCAGCAGCTTAAAGACGGAACAGCCCCAGCATTTT. Its translation: CASSLKTEQPQHF.

This clone turned up a few times. CDR3 coding DNA: TGTGCCAGCAGCTTGGCCGGGACAAGCACAGATACGCAGTATTTT. Translated, it gives CASSLAGTSTDTQYF. The rearrangement uses TRBV7-2 and TRBJ2-3; TRBD1 might be the D (6 bases). Trimming shortened V by 3 bases and J by 0 bases, and 10 bases separated the two germline ends. The CDR3 spans 15 residues. Germline V lookup: CDR1 SGHTA, CDR2 FQGNSA.

Turning to this clone: The sample holds other DNA sequences that translate to the same CDR3. The V call is TRBV28, the J call TRBJ1-2; D is unclear. The length of the CDR3 is 12 residues. The V end was cut by 2 bases, the J end by 5 bases, with 6 bases between. The germline V gene encodes CDR1 MDHEN and CDR2 SYDVKM. CDR3 nucleotides: TGTGCCAGCAGTTTAGTCGGGTATGGCTACACCTTC. It yields the protein CASSLVGYGYTF.

The chain joins TRBV5-4 to TRBJ1-6, with D tentatively TRBD1 (6 bases). The CDR3 spans 16 residues. Germline-derived CDR1 and CDR2 are SGHNT and YYREEE (reference sequence). V lost 1 base and J 10 bases, leaving 18 bases between the germline ends. CDR3 sequence reads: CASSLRSAGDRSPLHF. The CDR3, as DNA: TGTGCCAGCAGCTTGCGATCGGCAGGGGATAGATCACCCCTCCACTTT.

This sequence joins TRBV4-3 and TRBJ2-2, with D unresolved. Per germline, CDR1 LGHNA and CDR2 YSLEER. Between the trimmed V and J ends, which lost 0 bases and 8 bases, there was a span of 13 bases. The CDR3 extends over 15 amino acids. CDR3 sequence (DNA): TGCGCCAGCAGCCAAGATCCTCAGACCAGAGGGGAGCTGTTTTTT. Translated, it gives CASSQDPQTRGELFF.

This clone has only a few counts. The CDR3 DNA is TGTGCCAGCAGGACGAGAGCGGGAGGGGAGACAGATACGCAGTATTTT. Protein product: CASRTRAGGETDTQYF. The chain uses TRBV5-4 and TRBJ2-3, with 10 bases fitting TRBD2. The V and J ends lost 5 bases and 3 bases, in that order; junction bases with no gene match: 9. The CDR3 is 16 residues long. Germline CDR1 and CDR2: SGHNT and YYREEE (reference sequence).

This clone came up a few times. V is TRBV7-2 and J is TRBJ2-1; maybe TRBD1 (5 bases). The CDR3 loop spans 13 amino acids. Germline V gene sequence: CDR1 SGHTA, CDR2 FQGNSA. The V gene lost 2 bases and the J gene lost 6 bases, with 8 bases spanning the gap. In DNA, the CDR3 is TGTGCCAGCAGCTTAACAGGTCTCAATGAGCAGTTCTTC. Its protein product is CASSLTGLNEQFF.

A few counts support this clone. V is TRBV4-2 and J is TRBJ2-7; D perhaps matches TRBD2 (5 bases). This CDR3 comprises 12 residues. Germline-derived CDR1 and CDR2 are LGHNA and YNFKEQ. The V and J ends lost 4 bases and 10 bases respectively, with 14 bases between them. The DNA for the CDR3 is TGTGCCAGCAGCCGACCCGGGATCCCACAGTACTTC. This gives the protein CASSRPGIPQYF.